This T cell receptor beta chain stems from a study of blood T cell repertoires in COVID-19. V dropped 11 bases and J dropped 9; count of bases not matched to a gene: 15. The CDR3 runs 14 residues. Per germline, CDR1 LGHDT and CDR2 YNNKEL (reference sequence). Assay: immunoSEQ multiplex PCR; the TCRdb copy retains only in-frame clones and omits some. The repertoire holds around 140,000 clones, around 85% seen once, with about 18% in the top ten. Sequencing input: peripheral blood. The receptor comes from a woman over 75 with acute or convalescent COVID-19. This chain connects TRBV3-1 (or the pseudogene TRBV3-2) to TRBJ2-3, with TRBD1 matching over 9 bases. CDR3 sequence: CASRTGARAGTQYF. Written as DNA, the CDR3 is TGTGCCTCCCGGACAGGGGCCAGGGCAGGGACGCAGTATTTT.